Below, one T cell receptor beta chain is given with its context. The data are from a study of CD8+CD57+ T cells in acquired aplastic anemia. In the study overall: The average for DNA from sorted CD4+ and CD8+ cells was roughly 3 ug.

Both TCR beta VDJ combination and CDR3 sequence profiling were carried out. Genomic DNA was the template for this profiling. A single record per CDR3 protein comes from TCRdb applying MiXCR to the reads. The sample has fewer than 200,000 distinct CDR3 sequences, approximately 48% seen once. CDR3 size: 13 residues. Trimming removed 10 bases from V and 0 bases from J, with 12 bases in between. CDR1 and CDR2 (germline): KGHDR, SFDVKD. For sequencing, patients were chosen who had shown expansion of CD8+CD57+ cells by flow cytometry. Every one of the patients had aplastic anemia (severe, acquired). Patients were treatment-naive when blood was sampled.

V and J are TRBV24-1 and TRBJ2-7; D is uncertain. This receptor was identified in a human donor with aplastic anemia. Sequenced input: sorted CD4+, CD8+, or CD8+CD57+ T cells (not recorded which) from PBMCs. The CDR3 loop is CATRGPNSYEQYF. The CDR3 region has the DNA TGTGCCACTCGTGGGCCCAACTCCTACGAGCAGTACTTC.